These T cell receptor beta chains were read from a single sample in a study of beta chain features in type 1 diabetes. Sequencing was performed with immunoSEQ multiplex PCR; in TCRdb, only in-frame clones are kept and a portion is missing. The repertoire includes roughly 250,000 clones, about 71% of them detected once, and about 0.051% sits in the top ten. The sample was naive CD4+ T cells from blood. All receptors come from a man aged 30 to 39 in good health. The CDR3 runs from the conserved cysteine through the conserved F or W. A D gene is named only where the DNA matches it firmly. A clone size is listed for some rows: how often the clone was seen (once, few, many), or a class if it is expanded.

J: TRBJ2-3
D: TRBD2
V: TRBV7-2
size: once
DNA: TGTGCCAGCAGCTTAGCCCGGCTAGCGGGAGATACGCAGTATTTT
CDR3: CASSLARLAGDTQYF

J: TRBJ2-7
D: TRBD1
V: TRBV28
size: -
DNA: TGTGCCAGCAGCCCCCCGGACAGGGAGGAGTACTTC
CDR3: CASSPPDREEYF

J: TRBJ2-1
D: TRBD2
V: TRBV11-2
size: -
DNA: TGTGCCAGCAGTTGGGGAGGGGGACTAGCTACAGATGAGCAGTTCTTC
CDR3: CASSWGGGLATDEQFF

J: TRBJ2-1
D: TRBD2
V: TRBV30
size: few
DNA: TGTGCCTGGAGTTGGAGGCTAGCGGACAATGAGCAGTTCTTC
CDR3: CAWSWRLADNEQFF

J: TRBJ2-4
D: TRBD2
V: TRBV6-5
size: -
DNA: TGTGCCAGCCGGACTAGCGGGAGAGACGATCGGTTGTACTTC
CDR3: CASRTSGRDDRLYF

J: TRBJ2-4
D: -
V: TRBV7-2
size: -
DNA: TGTGCCAGCAGCTTATTTGGTTCTGGGACCAAAAACATTCAGTACTTC
CDR3: CASSLFGSGTKNIQYF

J: TRBJ2-2
D: -
V: TRBV25-1
size: -
DNA: TGTGCCAGCAGTGGAACTAGCTTGGGGGCCGGGGAGCTGTTTTTT
CDR3: CASSGTSLGAGELFF

J: TRBJ2-5
D: -
V: TRBV11-2
size: -
DNA: TGTGCCAGCAGCTCTGGGGGTGGAGAGACCCAGTACTTC
CDR3: CASSSGGGETQYF

J: TRBJ1-1
D: -
V: TRBV30
size: few
DNA: TGTGCCTGGGAGGGACTGAGGGACACTGAAGCTTTCTTT
CDR3: CAWEGLRDTEAFF

J: TRBJ2-3
D: TRBD2
V: TRBV9
size: -
DNA: TGTGCCAGCAGCACATCACTAGCGGGAGCAGATACGCAGTATTTT
CDR3: CASSTSLAGADTQYF

J: TRBJ1-2
D: -
V: TRBV30
size: -
DNA: TGTGCCTGGACGGGCAGTATGATATCGGGTGGCTACACCTTC
CDR3: CAWTGSMISGGYTF